This TCR beta chain originates from a study of shared clonotypes between healthy human individuals (dated by TCRdb to the early 2020s). For the study in its entirety: The cohort included three men and a couple of women between 18 and 49 years of age. Libraries were prepared and TCR repertoires were sequenced by different laboratories using diverse techniques, in order to increase sequencing depth and limit assay-specific biases. The study deeply sequenced blood TCR repertoires of five healthy adults to estimate repertoire size and the extent of clonotype sharing between individuals. Between about 0.94 and 8.9 billion PBMCs per donor were obtained by leukapheresis.

Donors were healthy HIV-negative adults with no recently reported acute infections or vaccinations. Every donor was a Caucasian adult residing in Nashville, Tennessee, USA. For unsorted samples, 75 million to 90 million PBMCs were counted and genomic DNA was extracted with the QIAamp DNA Blood Mini kit. Blood was obtained by leukapheresis, after which PBMCs were separated by Ficoll-Histopaque density gradient centrifugation and cryopreserved in liquid nitrogen vapor phase. Using the deep immunoSEQ assay, TCR CDR3 regions were amplified from genomic DNA by multiplex PCR. Extracted genomic DNA from each cell subset was distributed evenly across all wells of several immunoSEQ 96-well plates, and each plate was treated as a replicate. For unsorted PBMC, each replicate PCR was loaded with around 300 ng genomic DNA, equivalent to about 30,000 T cell genomes. Unsorted PBMC genomic DNA was sequenced across ten immunoSEQ deep assay plates. The purified libraries were quantified using a Qubit 3.0 fluorometer, sized with a Bioanalyzer 2100, and then quantified again using the KAPA Library Quantification kit. Each immunoSEQ 96-well plate was sequenced on its own single-read 150-cycle Illumina NextSeq 550 flow cell. As for the authors' bioinformatics: Because the immunoSEQ output held only junctional sequences and lacked quality scores, the filtering could not match the filtering applied to full-length reads. Sequences were annotated with PyIR, a Python wrapper for IgBLAST v1.9, and V/J genes and CDR3 were assigned using IMGT germline references. Reads with weak V/J assignments (E-value above 1e-6), missing CDR3, stop codons, out-of-frame junctions, or ambiguous translated residues were removed. A V3J clonotype was defined by an identical inferred V gene, J gene, and CDR3 amino acid sequence. Percentage overlap between repertoires was computed as shared unique clonotypes divided by the size of the smaller repertoire. Three approaches were used to assess repertoire richness: RTK rarefaction, the Chao1 estimator, and Recon v2.1 estimates of unobserved clonotypes. What TCRdb holds here is the immuneACCESS table cut down to in-frame rearrangements. Part of the clones is not present; checked against another copy, under half of the missing clones reflect an unresolved V gene, and the others are unexplained. From that table come the V and J calls and clone size; the DNA was used to work out D and trimming. The sample table holds about 490,000 clones, of which approximately 80% were seen once. Over 10% of the sample belongs to the ten largest clones.

On this clone itself: Its target antigen remains unknown. Within one base of it there is no much larger clone, and no base qualities were kept.

Here V drops 3 bases and J drops 7 bases, and the junction holds 11 bases not matched to any gene. According to the germline V gene (reference sequence), CDR1 reads SEHNR and CDR2 reads FQNEAQ. The CDR3 runs 17 amino acids, cysteine and phenylalanine included. Only the CDR3 DNA stays, 51 bases, in frame from base 1. Summary of the overall study and its limitations: Based on pairwise subsampling, the degree of clonotype sharing among donors was expected to be affected by sequencing depth. Only blood was sampled, and tissue TCR repertoires likely differ from those in blood. The small number of donors limited the genetic and exposure-history diversity represented.

The rearranged chain carries TRBV7-9 and TRBJ2-1, and 11 junction bases match TRBD2. The sequenced material came from PBMCs. The origin of this receptor is a woman aged 40 to 50 in good health. Some clones in this sample may be carry-over from other donors' samples. The CDR3 amino acid sequence is: CASSFLAGGTQRNEQFF. The nucleotide sequence is TGTGCCAGCAGCTTTCTAGCGGGAGGAACCCAACGAAATGAGCAGTTCTTC.